What follows are 9 T cell receptor beta chains derived from one specimen sequenced in a study of cytomegalovirus exposure and HLA in healthy donors. The table came from immunoSEQ multiplex PCR; TCRdb's copy has only in-frame clones and leaves some out. Here the sample spans 160,000 or so clones, more than 70% being singletons. What was sequenced was PBMCs. The origin of the receptors is a man between 18 and 35 years old in good health and CMV-seronegative.

The chain has TRBV5-4 and TRBJ2-5; D is perhaps TRBD2 (5 bases). The CDR3 covers 11 residues. Germline V gene data show CDR1 as SGHNT and CDR2 as YYREEE (reference sequence). Trimming removed 2 bases at V and 7 bases at J, with 6 bases between. The CDR3 DNA sequence: TGTGCCAGCAGCTTCGAGGGGACCCAGTACTTC. Encoded protein: CASSFEGTQYF.

The rearrangement uses TRBV6-1 and TRBJ2-3, with D maybe TRBD1 (6 bases). Germline lookup yields CDR1 MNHNS and CDR2 SASEGT. Trimming took 8 bases from V and 5 from J, leaving 20 bases between them. This CDR3 spans 15 amino acids. The CDR3, as DNA: TGTGCCAGCGTACGCAGGGGCCAAAGCGTAGATACGCAGTATTTT. This translates into CASVRRGQSVDTQYF.

CDR3 in amino acids: CASSPGTGGYNEQFF. DNA of the CDR3: TGTGCCAGCTCACCGGGGACAGGGGGCTACAATGAGCAGTTCTTC. The genes are TRBV18 and TRBJ2-1; 11 bases fit TRBD1. The length of the CDR3 is 15 residues. From germline, CDR1 is KGHSH and CDR2 LQKENI. V was clipped by 3 bases and J by 3 bases; unmatched bases: 1.

This rearrangement joins TRBV5-1 to TRBJ1-1; 10 bases map to TRBD1. Germline CDR1 and CDR2: SGHRS and YFSETQ. The CDR3 length is 13 residues. V was clipped by 5 bases and J by 10 bases; unmatched bases: 8. The CDR3 DNA is TGCGCCAGCAGACAAGATCGGGACAGGGGAGCTTTCTTT. Its translation: CASRQDRDRGAFF.

This sequence joins TRBV7-2 and TRBJ2-5; no reliable D call. Germline-derived CDR1 and CDR2 are SGHTA and FQGNSA. This CDR3 contains 16 residues. The ends were cut back, 3 bases at V and 4 bases at J, with 18 bases in the middle. CDR3 bases: TGTGCCAGCAGCTTTACGACGATAGCAAATGGAGAGACCCAGTACTTC. It yields the protein CASSFTTIANGETQYF.

This chain uses TRBV6-1 with TRBJ1-1; 7 bases map to TRBD1. The CDR3 covers 14 residues. J lost 6 bases, V lost 7 bases, and 11 bases had no gene match. The germline CDR1 and CDR2 sequences are MNHNS and SASEGT. The CDR3 DNA reads as TGTGCCAGCATCACTATACAGGGGTACGCTGAAGCTTTCTTT. This sequence encodes CASITIQGYAEAFF.

The V call is TRBV29-1, the J call TRBJ2-1; 10 bases are a match to TRBD2. The V gene end was trimmed by 1 base and the J gene end by 5 bases; junction bases not matched to a gene: 5. Germline CDR1 and CDR2: SQVTM and ANQGSEA. The CDR3 has 15 amino acids. This chain's CDR3 is CSVEVRLAGDNEQFF. CDR3 DNA: TGCAGCGTTGAAGTACGGCTAGCGGGGGACAATGAGCAGTTCTTC.

The CDR3 region is CASSRRQGLNTGELFF. The CDR3 DNA sequence: TGTGCCAGCTCACGGCGACAGGGATTGAACACCGGGGAGCTGTTTTTT. The J gene is TRBJ2-2, the V gene TRBV18, with 7 bases matching TRBD1. V shed 4 bases and J 1 base; nucleotides not matched to a gene: 6. Germline V gene sequence: CDR1 KGHSH, CDR2 LQKENI. The CDR3 has 16 residues.

The CDR3 region is CASSDASRGRNYGYTF. Written as DNA, the CDR3 is TGTGCCAGCAGTGATGCATCTCGAGGGAGGAACTATGGCTACACCTTC. This chain connects TRBV25-1 to TRBJ1-2, with D hard to call. The CDR3 has 16 amino acids. The V gene lost 3 bases and the J gene lost 2 bases, with 16 bases spanning the gap. CDR1 MGHDK and CDR2 SYGVNS come from the germline V gene.